The 14 T cell receptor beta chains in this list originate from one sample, sequenced in a study of CD8 T cells in Susac syndrome. An input of about 0.5 to 1 ug of RNA was subjected to reverse transcription using random hexamers. One entry per CDR3 protein, called by TCRdb with MiXCR from the immunoSEQ multiplex PCR reads. The repertoire includes fewer than 150,000 distinct CDR3 sequences, roughly 94% of them detected once, and approximately 0.18% sits in the top ten. The sequenced material came from CD8+ T cells from PBMCs. The receptors originated from a human donor with Susac syndrome.

This rearrangement joins TRBV12-3 or TRBV12-4 to TRBJ2-2; the match to TRBD1 covers 10 bases. Trimming removed 6 bases from V and 3 bases from J; junction bases left unmatched: 10. This CDR3 spans 17 amino acids. This chain's CDR3 is CASRGSRDRGHTGELFF. The DNA of the CDR3 is TGTGCCAGCAGAGGCTCCCGGGACAGGGGACACACCGGGGAGCTGTTTTTT.

The chain recombines TRBV28 with TRBJ2-2; no reliable D call. With 3 bases removed from V and 4 bases from J, the gap between germline ends came to 3 bases. Germline CDR1 and CDR2: MDHEN and SYDVKM. The CDR3 has 12 residues. Here the CDR3 reads CASSFFTGELFF. The CDR3, as DNA: TGTGCCAGCAGTTTCTTCACCGGGGAGCTGTTTTTT.

This chain uses TRBV4-2 with TRBJ2-5; D possibly corresponds to TRBD2 (6 bases). CDR3 length equals 15 residues. The V end lost 4 bases, the J end lost 5 bases, and 17 bases lay between the germline ends. Germline V gene lookup returns CDR1 LGHNA and CDR2 YNFKEQ. CDR3 DNA sequence: TGTGCCAGCAGCCGGACCCACGGGAGTCTGGAGACCCAGTACTTC. Its protein product is CASSRTHGSLETQYF.

The chain has TRBV24-1 and TRBJ2-2, with D hard to call. Germline V gene data show CDR1 as KGHDR and CDR2 as SFDVKD. CDR3 size: 14 residues. Trimming took off 4 bases at V and 5 bases at J, with 10 bases between the two ends. CDR3 DNA: TGTGCCACCAGTGAAGCCCTGGGGACCGGGGAGCTGTTTTTT. As protein: CATSEALGTGELFF.

This clonotype was found a few times. This chain joins TRBV4-2 and TRBJ2-1; 12 positions match TRBD1. Per the germline V gene, CDR1 is LGHNA and CDR2 is YNFKEQ. The CDR3 contains 20 residues. Trimming took 1 base from V and 4 from J; bases not matched to a gene: 14. DNA for the CDR3: TGTGCCAGCAGCCAAGCCGGGACAGGGGGCGCGGGGTCGAGGTACAATGAGCAGTTCTTC. Protein sequence: CASSQAGTGGAGSRYNEQFF.

V usage is TRBV27 and J usage is TRBJ1-3; the D is unclear. The CDR3 loop spans 15 amino acids. Germline V gives CDR1 MNHEY, CDR2 SMNVEV (reference sequence). Trimming took off 5 bases at V and 0 bases at J, with 11 bases between the two ends. The CDR3 DNA reads TGTGCCAGCAGTCCCTTTCTCCTCTCTGGAAACACCATATATTTT. Translating it yields CASSPFLLSGNTIYF.

This sequence joins TRBV6-5 and TRBJ2-7; possibly TRBD1 or TRBD2 for D (6 bases each). This CDR3 region has 13 residues. From germline, CDR1 is MNHEY and CDR2 SVGAGI. The germline V and J ends were trimmed by 8 bases and 5 bases, with 16 bases remaining between them. CDR3 DNA sequence: TGTGCCAGCGTTGGGGGGCAGTATCACGAGCAGTACTTC. This codes for CASVGGQYHEQYF.

The J gene is TRBJ1-2, the V gene TRBV4-1; no definite D call. With 1 base removed from V and 2 bases from J, the gap between germline ends came to 11 bases. From germline, CDR1 is MGHRA and CDR2 YSYEKL. This CDR3 region has 15 residues. CDR3 sequence: CASSQVEGSNYGYTF. The CDR3 nucleotides read TGCGCCAGCAGCCAAGTCGAGGGCTCCAACTATGGCTACACCTTC.

J is TRBJ2-1 and V is TRBV4-1, with D unresolved. V lost 1 base and J lost 8, with 6 bases in between. Germline CDR1 is MGHRA and CDR2 is YSYEKL. The CDR3 extends over 12 amino acids. The CDR3 DNA reads as TGCGCCAGCAGCCAAGTTGATGATGAGCAGTTCTTC. Its translation is CASSQVDDEQFF.

The chain uses TRBV20-1 and TRBJ2-7; 9 bases match TRBD1. V was pared by 5 bases and J by 2 bases, with 4 bases of the junction left unmatched. CDR3 size: 13 residues. Germline CDR1 is DFQATT and CDR2 is SNEGSKA (reference sequence). The CDR3 sequence: CSASDRGPYEQYF. DNA of the CDR3: TGCAGTGCTTCGGACAGGGGTCCCTACGAGCAGTACTTC.

V gene TRBV5-6 combines with J gene TRBJ2-1; the D gene could be TRBD1 or TRBD2 (5 bases each). The V end was cut by 2 bases, the J end by 6 bases, with 9 bases between. Germline assignment: CDR1 SGHDT and CDR2 YYEEEE. The CDR3 totals 13 residues. The CDR3 spells CASSFEGLNEQFF. In DNA form, the CDR3 reads TGTGCCAGCAGCTTCGAGGGGCTCAATGAGCAGTTCTTC.

V gene TRBV9 combines with J gene TRBJ2-7; 12 bases line up with TRBD2. V was pared by 3 bases and J by 3 bases, with 4 bases of the junction left unmatched. This CDR3 region has 15 residues. The germline V gene encodes CDR1 SGDLS and CDR2 YYNGEE. CDR3 amino acids: CASSASTSGGYEQYF. DNA for the CDR3: TGTGCCAGCAGCGCATCGACTAGCGGGGGCTACGAGCAGTACTTC.

This sequence joins TRBV7-9 and TRBJ2-7; D ambiguous. Germline V gene lookup returns CDR1 SEHNR and CDR2 FQNEAQ (reference sequence). Trimming took 0 bases from V and 7 from J, leaving 7 bases between them. CDR3 size: 12 residues. For the CDR3, the DNA is TGTGCCAGCAGCTTAGCCCTAGAAGAGCAGTACTTC. This translates into CASSLALEEQYF.

The CDR3 protein is CATSSGWHELYNEQFF. The CDR3 DNA reads TGTGCCACCAGCAGCGGGTGGCACGAGCTCTACAATGAGCAGTTCTTC. The chain has TRBV15 and TRBJ2-1; D call uncertain. The CDR3 is made up of 16 amino acids. Germline CDR1 LNHNV, CDR2 YYDKDF (reference sequence). V lost 3 bases and J lost 3, with 15 bases in between.